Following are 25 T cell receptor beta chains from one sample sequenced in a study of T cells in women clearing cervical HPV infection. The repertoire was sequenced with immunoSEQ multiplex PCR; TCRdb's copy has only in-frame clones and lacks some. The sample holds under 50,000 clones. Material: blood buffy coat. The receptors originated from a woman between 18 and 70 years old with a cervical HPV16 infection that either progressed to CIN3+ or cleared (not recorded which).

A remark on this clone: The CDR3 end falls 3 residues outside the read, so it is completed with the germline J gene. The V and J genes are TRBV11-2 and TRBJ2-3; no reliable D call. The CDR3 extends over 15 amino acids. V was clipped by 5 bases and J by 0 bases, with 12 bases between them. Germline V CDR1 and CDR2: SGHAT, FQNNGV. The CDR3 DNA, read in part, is TGTGCCAGCAGCATTCATTCGACTAGCACAGATACG. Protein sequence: CASSIHSTSTDT. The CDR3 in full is CASSIHSTSTDTQYF.

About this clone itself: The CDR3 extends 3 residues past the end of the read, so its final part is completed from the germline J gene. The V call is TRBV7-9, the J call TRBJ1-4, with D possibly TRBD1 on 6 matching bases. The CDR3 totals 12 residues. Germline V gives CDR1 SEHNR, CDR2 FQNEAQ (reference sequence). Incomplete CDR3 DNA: TGTGCCAGCAGCCAACCTACAGGGCGA. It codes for CASSQPTGR. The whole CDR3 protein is CASSQPTGRLFF.

CDR3 in amino acids: CASSLARNTGELFF. The part of the CDR3 DNA that was read is TGCGCCAGCAGCTTGGCCAGAAACACCGGGGAG. This chain connects TRBV5-1 to TRBJ2-2; D not resolved. The read ends 3 residues before the CDR3 terminus; that terminus is restored from the germline J gene. In germline, CDR1 is SGHRS, CDR2 YFSETQ. This CDR3 is built from 14 residues. V lost 0 bases to trimming and J lost 2 bases, with 5 bases between them.

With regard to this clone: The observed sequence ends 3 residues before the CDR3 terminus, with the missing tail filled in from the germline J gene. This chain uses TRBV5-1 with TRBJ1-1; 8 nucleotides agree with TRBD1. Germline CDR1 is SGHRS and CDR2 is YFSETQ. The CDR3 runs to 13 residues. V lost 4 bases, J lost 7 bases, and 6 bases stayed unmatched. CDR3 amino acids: CASSQDRAVEAFF. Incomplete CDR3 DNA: TGCGCCAGCAGCCAGGACAGGGCGGTTGAA. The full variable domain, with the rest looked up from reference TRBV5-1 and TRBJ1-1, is KAGVTQTPRYLIKTRGQQVTLSCSPISGHRSVSWYQQTPGQGLQFLFEYFSETQRNKGNFPGRFSGRQFSNSRSEMNVSTLELGDSALYLCASSQDRAVEAFFGQGTRLTVV.

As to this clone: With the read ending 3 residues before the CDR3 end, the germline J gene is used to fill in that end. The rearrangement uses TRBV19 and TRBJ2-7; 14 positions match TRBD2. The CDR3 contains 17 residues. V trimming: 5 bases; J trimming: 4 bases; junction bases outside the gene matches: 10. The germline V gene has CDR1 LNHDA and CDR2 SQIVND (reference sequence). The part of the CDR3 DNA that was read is TGTGCCAGTAGTCTTCATAGGGGGACTAGCGGGAGTTACGAG. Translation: CASSLHRGTSGSYE. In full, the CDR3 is CASSLHRGTSGSYEQYF.

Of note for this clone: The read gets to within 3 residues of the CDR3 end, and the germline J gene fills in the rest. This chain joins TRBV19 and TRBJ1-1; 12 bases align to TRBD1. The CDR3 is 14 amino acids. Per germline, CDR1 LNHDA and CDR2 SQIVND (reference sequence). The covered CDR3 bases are TGTGCCAGTATGGACGGGACAGGGGGCAACGAG. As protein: CASMDGTGGNE. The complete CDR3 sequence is CASMDGTGGNEAFF.

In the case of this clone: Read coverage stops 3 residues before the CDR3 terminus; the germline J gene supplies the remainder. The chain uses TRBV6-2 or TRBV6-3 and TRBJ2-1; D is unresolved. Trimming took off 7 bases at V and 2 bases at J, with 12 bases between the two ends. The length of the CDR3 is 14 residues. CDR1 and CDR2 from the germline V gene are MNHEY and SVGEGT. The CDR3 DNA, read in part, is TGTGCCAGCACTCGGTCAAATACCTACAATGAG. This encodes CASTRSNTYNE. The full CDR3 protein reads CASTRSNTYNEQFF.

The CDR3 bases that were read are TGTGCCATCAGTGAGAGGGGGACAGGTTATAGCAATCAGCCC. This translates into CAISERGTGYSNQP. The complete CDR3 sequence is CAISERGTGYSNQPQHF. The chain uses TRBV10-3 and TRBJ1-5; 8 bases are a match to TRBD1. The CDR3 is cut off 3 residues early in the read; its end comes from the germline J gene. The CDR3 covers 17 residues. V lost 2 bases, J lost 0 bases, and 6 bases stayed unmatched. The V gene's germline CDR1 is ENHRY and CDR2 SYGVKD.

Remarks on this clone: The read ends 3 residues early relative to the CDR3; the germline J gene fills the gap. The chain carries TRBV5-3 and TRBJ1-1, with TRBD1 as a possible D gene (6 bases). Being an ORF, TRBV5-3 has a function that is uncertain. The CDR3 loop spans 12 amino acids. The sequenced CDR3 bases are TGTGCCAGAAGCACCCCAGGGGCCGAA. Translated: CARSTPGAE. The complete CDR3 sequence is CARSTPGAEAFF.

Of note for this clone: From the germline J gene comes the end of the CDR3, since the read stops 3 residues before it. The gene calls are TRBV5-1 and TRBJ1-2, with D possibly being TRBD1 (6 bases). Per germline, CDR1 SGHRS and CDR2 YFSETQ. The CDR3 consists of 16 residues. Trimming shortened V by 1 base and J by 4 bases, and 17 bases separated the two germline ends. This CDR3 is CASSLSGAEVTYGYTF. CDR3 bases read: TGCGCCAGCAGCTTGTCAGGGGCCGAGGTCACCTATGGC.

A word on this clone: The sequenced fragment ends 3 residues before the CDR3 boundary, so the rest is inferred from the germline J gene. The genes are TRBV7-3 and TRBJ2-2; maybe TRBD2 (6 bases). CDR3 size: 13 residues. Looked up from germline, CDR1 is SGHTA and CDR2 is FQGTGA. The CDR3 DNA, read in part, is TGTGCCAGCAGCTTATCGGGGGATTCACCG. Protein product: CASSLSGDSP. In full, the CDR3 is CASSLSGDSPLFF.

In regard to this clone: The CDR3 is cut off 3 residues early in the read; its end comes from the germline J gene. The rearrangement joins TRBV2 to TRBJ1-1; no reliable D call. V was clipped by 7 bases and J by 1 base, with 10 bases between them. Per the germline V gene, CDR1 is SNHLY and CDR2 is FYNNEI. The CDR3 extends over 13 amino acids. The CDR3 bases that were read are TGTGCCAGCAAGATTGAGCCGAACACTGAA. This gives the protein CASKIEPNTE. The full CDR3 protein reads CASKIEPNTEAFF. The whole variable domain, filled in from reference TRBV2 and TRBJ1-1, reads EPEVTQTPSHQVTQMGQEVILRCVPISNHLYFYWYRQILGQKVEFLVSFYNNEISEKSEIFDDQFSVERPDGSNFTLKIRSTKLEDSAMYFCASKIEPNTEAFFGQGTRLTVV.

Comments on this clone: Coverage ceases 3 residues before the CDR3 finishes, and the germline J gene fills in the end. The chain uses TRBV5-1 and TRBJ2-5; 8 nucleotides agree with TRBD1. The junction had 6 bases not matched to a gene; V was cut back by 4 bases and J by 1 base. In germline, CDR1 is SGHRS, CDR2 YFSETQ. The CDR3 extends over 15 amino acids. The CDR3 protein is CASSLGTGRQETQYF. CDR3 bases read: TGCGCCAGCAGCCTCGGGACAGGTCGCCAAGAGACC.

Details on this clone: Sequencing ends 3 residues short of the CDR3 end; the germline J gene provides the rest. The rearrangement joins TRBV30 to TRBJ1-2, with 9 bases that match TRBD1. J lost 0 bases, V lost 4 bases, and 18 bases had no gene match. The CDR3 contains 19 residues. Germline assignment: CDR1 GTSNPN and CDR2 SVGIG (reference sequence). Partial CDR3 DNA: TGTGCCTGGATGCCCGGCCGAGACCGGGACAGGGCCCCTAACTATGGC. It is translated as CAWMPGRDRDRAPNYG. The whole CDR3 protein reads CAWMPGRDRDRAPNYGYTF.

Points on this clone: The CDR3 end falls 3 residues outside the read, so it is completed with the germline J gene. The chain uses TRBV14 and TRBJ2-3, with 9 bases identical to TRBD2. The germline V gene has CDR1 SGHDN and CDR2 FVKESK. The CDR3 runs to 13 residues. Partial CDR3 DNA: TGTGCCAGCAGCCCTCTTAGCGGGAGCACG. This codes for CASSPLSGST. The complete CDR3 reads CASSPLSGSTQYF.

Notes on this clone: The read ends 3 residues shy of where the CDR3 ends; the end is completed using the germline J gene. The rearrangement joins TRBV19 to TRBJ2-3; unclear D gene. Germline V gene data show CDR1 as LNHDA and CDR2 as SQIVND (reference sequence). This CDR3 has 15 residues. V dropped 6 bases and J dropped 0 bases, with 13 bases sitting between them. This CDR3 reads CASRSPGSSTDTQYF. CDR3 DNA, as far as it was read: TGTGCCAGTAGATCCCCCGGGTCAAGCACAGATACG.

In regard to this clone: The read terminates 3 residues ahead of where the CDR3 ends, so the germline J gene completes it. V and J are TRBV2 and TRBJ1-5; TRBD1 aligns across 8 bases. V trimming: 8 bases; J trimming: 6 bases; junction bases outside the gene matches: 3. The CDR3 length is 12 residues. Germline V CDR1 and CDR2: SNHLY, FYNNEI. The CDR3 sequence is CASSTGGQPQHF. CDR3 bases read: TGTGCCAGCTCAACAGGGGGTCAGCCC.

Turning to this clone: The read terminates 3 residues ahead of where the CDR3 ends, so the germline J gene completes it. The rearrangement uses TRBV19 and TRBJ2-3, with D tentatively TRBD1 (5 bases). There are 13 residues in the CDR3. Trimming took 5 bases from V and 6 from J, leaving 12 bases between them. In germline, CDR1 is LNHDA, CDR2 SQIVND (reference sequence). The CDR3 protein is CASSDGRADTQYF. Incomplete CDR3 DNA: TGTGCCAGTAGTGACGGCAGGGCGGATACG. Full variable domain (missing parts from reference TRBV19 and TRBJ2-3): DGGITQSPKYLFRKEGQNVTLSCEQNLNHDAMYWYRQDPGQGLRLIYYSQIVNDFQKGDIAEGYSVSREKKESFPLTVTSAQKNPTAFYLCASSDGRADTQYFGPGTRLTVL.

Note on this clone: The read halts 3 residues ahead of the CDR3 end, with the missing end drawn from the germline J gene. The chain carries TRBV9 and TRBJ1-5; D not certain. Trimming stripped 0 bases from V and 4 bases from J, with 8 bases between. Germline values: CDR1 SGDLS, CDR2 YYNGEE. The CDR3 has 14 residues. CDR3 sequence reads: CASSVGTENQPQHF. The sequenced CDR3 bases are TGTGCCAGCAGCGTAGGTACAGAGAATCAGCCC.

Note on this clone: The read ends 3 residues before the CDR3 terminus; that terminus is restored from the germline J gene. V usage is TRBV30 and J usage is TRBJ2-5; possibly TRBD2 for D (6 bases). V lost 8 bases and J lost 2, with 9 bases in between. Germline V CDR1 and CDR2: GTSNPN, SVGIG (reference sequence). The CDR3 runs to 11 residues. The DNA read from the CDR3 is TGTGCCACTGGGGGGCAAGAGACC. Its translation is CATGGQET. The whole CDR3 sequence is CATGGQETQYF.

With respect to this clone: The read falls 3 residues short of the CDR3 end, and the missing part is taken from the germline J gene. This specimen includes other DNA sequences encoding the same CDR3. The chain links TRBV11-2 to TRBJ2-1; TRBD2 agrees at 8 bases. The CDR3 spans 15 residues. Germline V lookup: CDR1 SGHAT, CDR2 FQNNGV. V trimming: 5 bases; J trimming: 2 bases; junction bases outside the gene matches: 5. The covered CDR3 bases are TGTGCCAGCAGCCTTACTAGCGGAGCCTACAATGAG. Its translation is CASSLTSGAYNE. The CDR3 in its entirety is CASSLTSGAYNEQFF.

CDR3 in amino acids: CASSYEGSPLFF. The part of the CDR3 DNA that was read is TGTGCCAGCAGTTACGAGGGTTCACCA. V gene TRBV6-2 or TRBV6-3 combines with J gene TRBJ1-4; D remains unclear. The sequence runs out 3 residues before the end of the CDR3; the remainder is reconstructed from the germline J gene. The germline gives CDR1 MNHEY, CDR2 SVGEGT. The CDR3 runs to 12 residues.

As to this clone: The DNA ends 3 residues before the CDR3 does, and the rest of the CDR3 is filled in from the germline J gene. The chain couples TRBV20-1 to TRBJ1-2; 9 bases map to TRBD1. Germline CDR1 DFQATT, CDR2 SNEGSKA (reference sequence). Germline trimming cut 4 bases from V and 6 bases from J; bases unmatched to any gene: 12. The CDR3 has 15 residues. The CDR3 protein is CSATPGTGTQHGYTF. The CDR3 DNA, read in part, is TGCAGTGCTACCCCCGGGACAGGGACCCAGCATGGC.

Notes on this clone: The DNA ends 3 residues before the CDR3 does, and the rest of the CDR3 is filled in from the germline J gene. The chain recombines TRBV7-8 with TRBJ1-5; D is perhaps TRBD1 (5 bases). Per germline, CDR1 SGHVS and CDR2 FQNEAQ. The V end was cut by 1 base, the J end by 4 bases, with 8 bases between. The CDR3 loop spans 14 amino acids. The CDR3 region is CASSLGGANQPQHF. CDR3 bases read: TGTGCCAGCAGCTTAGGAGGGGCGAATCAGCCC.

This CDR3 reads CASSPIRSGRSKGDYTF. CDR3 DNA, as far as it was read: TGTGCCAGCTCACCAATTCGTAGCGGGAGGAGCAAGGGCGAC. V is TRBV18 and J is TRBJ1-2; D ambiguous. From the germline J gene comes the end of the CDR3, since the read stops 3 residues before it. The germline V gene encodes CDR1 KGHSH and CDR2 LQKENI. The CDR3 spans 17 residues.